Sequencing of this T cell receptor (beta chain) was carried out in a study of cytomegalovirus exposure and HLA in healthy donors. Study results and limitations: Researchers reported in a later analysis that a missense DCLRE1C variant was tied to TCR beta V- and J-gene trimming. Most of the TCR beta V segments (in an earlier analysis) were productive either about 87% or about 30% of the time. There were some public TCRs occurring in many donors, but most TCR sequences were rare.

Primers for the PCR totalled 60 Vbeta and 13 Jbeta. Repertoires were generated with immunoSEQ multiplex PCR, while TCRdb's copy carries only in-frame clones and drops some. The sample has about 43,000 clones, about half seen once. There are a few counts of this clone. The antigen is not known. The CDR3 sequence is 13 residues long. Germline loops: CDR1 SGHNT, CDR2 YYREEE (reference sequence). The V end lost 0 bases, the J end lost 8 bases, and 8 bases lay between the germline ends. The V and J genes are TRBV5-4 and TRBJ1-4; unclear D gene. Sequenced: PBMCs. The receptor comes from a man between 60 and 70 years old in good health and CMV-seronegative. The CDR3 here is CASSLDRREKLFF. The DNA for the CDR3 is TGTGCCAGCAGCTTGGATCGGAGGGAAAAACTGTTTTTT.